The sequence of this T cell receptor beta chain was determined in a study of shared clonotypes between healthy human individuals. Whole-study results and caveats: Despite large depth, rarefaction showed incomplete sorted-subset sequencing.

V lost 5 bases, J lost 2 bases, and 5 bases stayed unmatched. The germline V gene has CDR1 MNHNS and CDR2 SASEGT. The CDR3 spans 14 residues. Of note for this clone: Its antigen is still unknown.

Clones were read by immunoSEQ multiplex PCR, and TCRdb kept only the in-frame ones, dropping some. Of around 340,000 clones listed, more than 60% are singletons. The chain links TRBV6-1 to TRBJ1-2; 7 bases map to TRBD1. The material sequenced was memory CD4+ T cells sorted from blood. Subset described: CD45RA-negative fraction. The sequence was obtained from a young man in good health. The CDR3 DNA follows: TGTGCCAGCAGTTTACAGGGGACCAACTATGGCTACACCTTC. Amino acids: CASSLQGTNYGYTF.